Listed here is a single TCR beta chain. TCRdb analysed the 5' RACE reads with MiXCR anew, one entry per CDR3 protein. The sample contains roughly 580,000 distinct CDR3 sequences, approximately 19% of which appear only once. This record belongs to a study of T-cell memory formation after mild COVID-19. Germline lookup yields CDR1 SEHNR and CDR2 FQNEAQ (reference sequence). The CDR3 totals 15 residues. V lost 5 bases, J lost 5 bases, and 4 bases stayed unmatched. The sequence derives from an adult woman who had mild COVID-19 (a few samples of this study predate the infection). Cell type and time point are not known. Material: PBMCs or a T cell subset sorted from them (not recorded which). This chain joins TRBV7-9 and TRBJ1-5; TRBD1 matches at 12 bases. Here the CDR3 DNA reads TGTGCCAGCAGCCCCGGGACAGGGGGCTATCAGCCCCAGCATTTT. Translation: CASSPGTGGYQPQHF.